One and the same sample provided the 26 T cell receptor beta chains below, sequenced in a study of vaccination effects on CD4 cells after COVID-19. No antigen is known for these receptors. TCRdb's table, derived via immunoSEQ multiplex PCR, lists solely in-frame clones and lacks some. The sample carries tens of thousands of clones, 60% to 80% recorded once. After expansion with viral peptide pools in the ViraFEST assay, antigen-specific CD4+ T cells were sequenced. Having been cultured for roughly 9 days, the cells underwent CD4+ T cell isolation. Nucleocapsid antibodies stayed negative before and after vaccination, showing no earlier SARS-CoV-2 infection. The starting material was CD4+ T cells from PBMCs cultured with HCoV-OC43 spike peptides, obtained before COVID-19 vaccination. Specified subset: HCoV-OC43 spike overlapping peptide pool stimulation. The receptors were sampled from a human donor who received a COVID-19 vaccine.

This chain uses TRBV7-2 with TRBJ2-2, with D maybe TRBD1 (5 bases). CDR3 size: 13 residues. Trimming removed 5 bases at V and 4 bases at J, with 8 bases between. Germline V gene lookup returns CDR1 SGHTA and CDR2 FQGNSA. The CDR3: CASSIRVTGELFF. CDR3 nucleotide sequence: TGTGCCAGCAGCATCAGGGTCACCGGGGAGCTGTTTTTT. The entire variable domain, with the rest obtained from reference TRBV7-2 and TRBJ2-2, is as follows: GAGVSQSPSNKVTEKGKDVELRCDPISGHTALYWYRQSLGQGLEFLIYFQGNSAPDKSGLPSDRFSAERTGGSVSTLTIQRTQQEDSAVYLCASSIRVTGELFFGEGSRLTVL.

This chain uses TRBV7-2 with TRBJ1-3; perhaps TRBD1 as D (5 bases). The CDR3 loop spans 16 amino acids. V was trimmed by 0 bases and J by 4 bases, leaving 13 bases between them. The germline gives CDR1 SGHTA, CDR2 FQGNSA. The CDR3 DNA reads as TGTGCCAGCAGCTTAGCCGGCAGGGTAGGGGGAAACACCATATATTTT. Translated: CASSLAGRVGGNTIYF.

This clone turned up a few times. The chain recombines TRBV5-6 with TRBJ1-2; TRBD1 matches 7 bases. The CDR3 has 14 residues. Germline lookup yields CDR1 SGHDT and CDR2 YYEEEE. The V segment lost 4 bases and the J segment 4 bases; nucleotides outside the gene matches: 7. The CDR3 nucleotides read TGTGCCAGCAGCCCCCTGACAGGGATCTATGGCTACACCTTC. This translates into CASSPLTGIYGYTF.

The V call is TRBV9, the J call TRBJ1-2; a weak D match, TRBD1 (5 bases). The length of the CDR3 is 15 residues. Germline CDR1 is SGDLS and CDR2 is YYNGEE. V shed 3 bases and J shed 8 bases, with 20 bases lying between them. CDR3 sequence: CASSAPLGRAGGYTF. The CDR3 DNA is TGTGCCAGCAGCGCTCCTCTGGGCAGGGCGGGAGGCTACACCTTC.

The chain uses TRBV30 and TRBJ1-1; D is undetermined. V lost 2 bases and J 1 base, leaving 8 bases between the germline ends. Germline values: CDR1 GTSNPN, CDR2 SVGIG (reference sequence). The CDR3 sequence is 13 residues long. The CDR3 DNA is TGTGCCTGGAGTTTAGCAGGGAACACTGAAGCTTTCTTT. This codes for CAWSLAGNTEAFF.

J is TRBJ1-5 and V is TRBV5-5; 7 bases line up with TRBD1. Trimming cost V 1 base and J 4 bases; bases outside gene matches: 11. The CDR3 spans 17 residues. The germline V gene encodes CDR1 SGHKS and CDR2 YYEKEE (reference sequence). CDR3 coding DNA: TGTGCCAGCAGCTTGTACACAGGGGCCTCTTCGAATCAGCCCCAGCATTTT. This encodes CASSLYTGASSNQPQHF.

V is TRBV19 and J is TRBJ1-5; D remains ambiguous. The germline V and J ends were trimmed by 1 base and 1 base, with 5 bases remaining between them. CDR3 size: 14 residues. In germline, CDR1 is LNHDA, CDR2 SQIVND (reference sequence). In nucleotides, the CDR3 is TGTGCCAGTAGTATAGGCGTGAGCAATCAGCCCCAGCATTTT. This gives the protein CASSIGVSNQPQHF. The full variable domain, completed using reference TRBV19 and TRBJ1-5, is DGGITQSPKYLFRKEGQNVTLSCEQNLNHDAMYWYRQDPGQGLRLIYYSQIVNDFQKGDIAEGYSVSREKKESFPLTVTSAQKNPTAFYLCASSIGVSNQPQHFGDGTRLSIL.

CDR3 sequence: CASSRGGLVKAFF. The CDR3 region has the DNA TGTGCCAGCAGCCGCGGGGGACTGGTCAAAGCTTTCTTT. The V call is TRBV14, the J call TRBJ1-1, with a tentative D call TRBD1 (5 bases). V dropped 4 bases and J dropped 9 bases, with 15 bases sitting between them. The CDR3 covers 13 residues. Looked up from germline, CDR1 is SGHDN and CDR2 is FVKESK.

The chain recombines TRBV10-1 with TRBJ2-5; 8 positions agree with TRBD1. V shed 5 bases and J 4 bases; nucleotides not matched to a gene: 9. Germline CDR1 and CDR2: WNHNN and SYGVQD (reference sequence). The CDR3 is 15 residues long. This CDR3 reads CASSPGGRGRETQYF. The CDR3 DNA sequence: TGCGCCAGCAGTCCCGGTGGCAGGGGGCGAGAGACCCAGTACTTC.

The chain combines TRBV1 with TRBJ1-4. TRBV1 corresponds to a pseudogene. This CDR3 is built from 15 residues. Written as DNA, the CDR3 is TGCACCAGGGCTCTTGTGGGGGGACGTGGTGAAAAACTGTTTTTT. It specifies CTRALVGGRGEKLFF.

This chain connects TRBV24-1 to TRBJ2-3; D gene ambiguous. The CDR3 is 13 amino acids. CDR1 and CDR2 (germline): KGHDR, SFDVKD. V lost 3 bases and J 0 bases, leaving 3 bases between the germline ends. CDR3 sequence (DNA): TGTGCCACCAGTGATGGCAGCACAGATACGCAGTATTTT. Residues: CATSDGSTDTQYF.

The chain employs TRBV5-1 and TRBJ1-6; D unclear. V was clipped by 4 bases and J by 7 bases, with 12 bases between them. The CDR3 runs 14 residues. CDR1 and CDR2 from the germline V gene are SGHRS and YFSETQ. DNA of the CDR3: TGCGCCAGCAGCAGTGGAGAGTTGAATTCACCCCTCCACTTT. It yields the protein CASSSGELNSPLHF. Combining the CDR3 with reference TRBV5-1 and TRBJ1-6 gives the whole variable domain KAGVTQTPRYLIKTRGQQVTLSCSPISGHRSVSWYQQTPGQGLQFLFEYFSETQRNKGNFPGRFSGRQFSNSRSEMNVSTLELGDSALYLCASSSGELNSPLHFGNGTRLTVT.

The V call is TRBV5-5, the J call TRBJ1-5; no definite D call. The CDR3 runs to 13 residues. Germline CDR1 SGHKS, CDR2 YYEKEE (reference sequence). V was shortened by 4 bases and J by 3 bases, with 8 bases between the two germline ends. As DNA, the CDR3 is TGTGCCAGCAGCCTATCGCCCAATCAGCCCCAGCATTTT. Residues: CASSLSPNQPQHF.

Comment on this clone: Its ends do not fully match the called genes, so a read error is possible. This chain connects TRBV4-3 to TRBJ2-3, with a possible D match to TRBD2 (5 bases). This CDR3 spans 17 amino acids. The V gene's germline CDR1 is LGHNA and CDR2 YSLEER. CDR3 in amino acids: CASSQDLNSEGTDTQYF. CDR3 coding DNA: TGCGCCAGCAGTCAAGATCTGAATAGCGAGGGCACAGATACGCAGTATTTT.

The genes are TRBV7-3 and TRBJ1-1; D unresolved. CDR3 length: 12 residues. Deletions cut 5 bases from V and 7 bases from J, with 11 bases between. Germline V gene data show CDR1 as SGHTA and CDR2 as FQGTGA. In DNA form, the CDR3 reads TGTGCCAGCAGCCCCACCGGTGGTGAAGCTTTCTTT. It specifies CASSPTGGEAFF. The full variable domain, rest sourced from reference TRBV7-3 and TRBJ1-1, is GAGVSQTPSNKVTEKGKYVELRCDPISGHTALYWYRQSLGQGPEFLIYFQGTGAADDSGLPNDRFFAVRPEGSVSTLKIQRTERGDSAVYLCASSPTGGEAFFGQGTRLTVV.

This chain's CDR3 is CASSLAPKTGNTIYF. In DNA form, the CDR3 reads TGTGCCAGCAGCTTGGCCCCCAAGACTGGAAACACCATATATTTT. The chain links TRBV5-5 to TRBJ1-3; D is unclear. The CDR3 is 15 amino acids. The germline CDR1 and CDR2 sequences are SGHKS and YYEKEE (reference sequence). V was shortened by 0 bases and J by 2 bases, with 9 bases between the two germline ends.

This clone came up once. The chain links TRBV9 to TRBJ1-1; D is possibly TRBD1 (6 bases). The CDR3 has 15 amino acids. Trimming took 2 bases from V and 3 from J, leaving 14 bases between them. Germline V gene lookup returns CDR1 SGDLS and CDR2 YYNGEE. CDR3 sequence: CASSVDSGGDTEAFF. The CDR3 DNA reads TGTGCCAGCAGCGTGGACAGCGGGGGTGACACTGAAGCTTTCTTT.

The rearrangement links TRBV9 to TRBJ1-4, with D perhaps TRBD1 (5 bases). Germline CDR1 is SGDLS and CDR2 is YYNGEE. This CDR3 has 15 amino acids. Between the trimmed V and J ends, which lost 0 bases and 5 bases, there was a span of 11 bases. CDR3: CASSVAGGLNEKLFF. CDR3 coding DNA: TGTGCCAGCAGCGTAGCCGGGGGTCTAAATGAAAAACTGTTTTTT.

V and J are TRBV3-1 (or the pseudogene TRBV3-2) and TRBJ2-3; the D is unclear. Germline CDR1 reads LGHDT; CDR2 reads YNNKEL (reference sequence). V was cut by 2 bases and J by 6 bases, with 3 bases left in between. The length of the CDR3 is 11 residues. The chain's CDR3 is CASSQSDTQYF. The CDR3 bases are TGTGCCAGCAGCCAATCCGATACGCAGTATTTT.

This chain joins TRBV9 and TRBJ1-2; D possibly corresponds to TRBD1 (5 bases). This CDR3 has 15 residues. The V end lost 2 bases, the J end lost 4 bases, and 15 bases lay between the germline ends. Germline V gene sequence: CDR1 SGDLS, CDR2 YYNGEE. CDR3 DNA: TGTGCCAGCAGCGTTACCAGGGCCGGTTCCTATGGCTACACCTTC. It is translated as CASSVTRAGSYGYTF.

The gene calls are TRBV3-1 (or the pseudogene TRBV3-2) and TRBJ2-3; 9 bases are a match to TRBD1. Germline CDR1 is LGHDT and CDR2 is YNNKEL (reference sequence). The CDR3 loop spans 15 amino acids. With V trimmed by 4 bases and J by 3 bases, 5 bases remained unmatched. The DNA of the CDR3 is TGTGCCAGCAGCCGGGGACAGGGAGGAACAGATACGCAGTATTTT. Translated, it gives CASSRGQGGTDTQYF.

The J gene is TRBJ2-1, the V gene TRBV24-1; D may correspond to TRBD1 or TRBD2 (5 bases each). Germline V gene sequence: CDR1 KGHDR, CDR2 SFDVKD. The CDR3 covers 13 residues. V was shortened by 5 bases and J by 5 bases, with 9 bases between the two germline ends. CDR3 bases: TGTGCCACCAGTGGTCAGGGACACAATGAGCAGTTCTTC. Amino acids: CATSGQGHNEQFF.

The chain uses TRBV5-1 and TRBJ2-6; D is possibly TRBD1 (6 bases). V was cut by 0 bases and J by 4 bases, with 11 bases left in between. The CDR3 extends over 16 amino acids. The germline V gene has CDR1 SGHRS and CDR2 YFSETQ. This CDR3 reads CASSLGGGPGANVLTF. The CDR3 nucleotides are TGCGCCAGCAGCTTGGGTGGGGGCCCAGGGGCCAACGTCCTGACTTTC.

This chain joins TRBV5-1 and TRBJ2-2; 7 bases are shared with TRBD1. Losses at the gene ends were 4 bases for V and 12 bases for J; bases not matched to a gene: 15. This CDR3 is built from 15 residues. Germline loops: CDR1 SGHRS, CDR2 YFSETQ. Here the CDR3 DNA reads TGCGCCAGCAGCGCCCCACAGGGGCCCGGTTTGAAGCTGTTTTTT. It encodes CASSAPQGPGLKLFF.

This clone occurred a few times. The V call is TRBV19, the J call TRBJ1-1; 9 bases match TRBD1. Per the germline V gene, CDR1 is LNHDA and CDR2 is SQIVND (reference sequence). Trimming at V came to 4 bases and at J to 4 bases, leaving 10 bases not matched to a gene. This CDR3 spans 16 amino acids. CDR3 DNA: TGTGCCAGTAGTACCCCGGGACAGGGAATTCGCACTGAAGCTTTCTTT. It specifies CASSTPGQGIRTEAFF. The complete variable domain, with remaining parts taken from reference TRBV19 and TRBJ1-1, reads DGGITQSPKYLFRKEGQNVTLSCEQNLNHDAMYWYRQDPGQGLRLIYYSQIVNDFQKGDIAEGYSVSREKKESFPLTVTSAQKNPTAFYLCASSTPGQGIRTEAFFGQGTRLTVV.

This chain joins TRBV19 and TRBJ2-1, with 9 nucleotides matching TRBD2. The junction had 11 bases not matched to a gene; V was cut back by 7 bases and J by 4 bases. This CDR3 region has 16 residues. CDR1 and CDR2 from the germline V gene are LNHDA and SQIVND (reference sequence). CDR3 amino acids: CASKVKAGGSYNEQFF. The CDR3 nucleotides read TGTGCCAGTAAGGTGAAAGCGGGGGGTTCATACAATGAGCAGTTCTTC.